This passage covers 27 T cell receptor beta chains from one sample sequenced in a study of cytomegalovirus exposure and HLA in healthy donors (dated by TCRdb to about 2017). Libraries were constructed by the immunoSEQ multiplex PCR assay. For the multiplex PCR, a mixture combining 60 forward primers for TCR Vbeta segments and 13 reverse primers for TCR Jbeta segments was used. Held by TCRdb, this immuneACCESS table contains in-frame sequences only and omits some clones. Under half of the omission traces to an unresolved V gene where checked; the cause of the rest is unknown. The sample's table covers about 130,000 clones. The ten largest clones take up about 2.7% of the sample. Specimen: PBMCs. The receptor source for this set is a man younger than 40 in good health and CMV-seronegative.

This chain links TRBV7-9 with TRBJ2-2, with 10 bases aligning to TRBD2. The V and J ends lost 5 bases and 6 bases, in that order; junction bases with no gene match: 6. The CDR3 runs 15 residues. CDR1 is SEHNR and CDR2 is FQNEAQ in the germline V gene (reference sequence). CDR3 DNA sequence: TGTGCCAGCAGCATCTTGACTAGCGGGTCCGGGGAGCTGTTTTTT. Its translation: CASSILTSGSGELFF.

CDR3 protein: CASSSRDFTYEQYF. CDR3 in DNA: TGTGCCAGCAGTTCCCGGGACTTTACCTACGAGCAGTACTTC. The V and J genes are TRBV27 and TRBJ2-7; D is perhaps TRBD2 (6 bases). The CDR3 is 14 residues long. Germline V lookup: CDR1 MNHEY, CDR2 SMNVEV (reference sequence). The V and J ends lost 4 bases and 2 bases respectively, with 12 bases between them.

The CDR3 protein is CASLAGANYGYTF. The CDR3 DNA is TGTGCCAGCTTAGCGGGGGCAAACTATGGCTACACCTTC. The rearrangement links TRBV28 to TRBJ1-2; possibly TRBD1 for D (6 bases). V lost 8 bases, J lost 2 bases, and 12 bases lay in between. Germline-derived CDR1 and CDR2 are MDHEN and SYDVKM. There are 13 residues in the CDR3.

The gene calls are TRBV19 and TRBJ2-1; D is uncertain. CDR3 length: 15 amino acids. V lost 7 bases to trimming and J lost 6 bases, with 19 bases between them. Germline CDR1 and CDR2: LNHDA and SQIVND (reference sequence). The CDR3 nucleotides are TGTGCCAGTACCCCAAGTCGGGTAACTACCAATGAGCAGTTCTTC. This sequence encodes CASTPSRVTTNEQFF.

Written as DNA, the CDR3 is TGTGCCAGCAGCCAAGATCGGGACTACAATCAGCCCCAGCATTTT. Amino acids: CASSQDRDYNQPQHF. The chain is built from TRBV4-2 and TRBJ1-5; D might be TRBD1 (5 bases). V shed 0 bases and J shed 3 bases, with 9 bases lying between them. The germline CDR1 and CDR2 sequences are LGHNA and YNFKEQ. This CDR3 contains 15 residues.

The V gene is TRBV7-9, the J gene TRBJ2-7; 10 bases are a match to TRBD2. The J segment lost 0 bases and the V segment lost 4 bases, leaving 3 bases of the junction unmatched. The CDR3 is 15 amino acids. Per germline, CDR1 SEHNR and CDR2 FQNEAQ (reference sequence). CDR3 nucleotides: TGTGCCAGCAGCTATAGACTAGCGGGCTCCTACGAGCAGTACTTC. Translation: CASSYRLAGSYEQYF.

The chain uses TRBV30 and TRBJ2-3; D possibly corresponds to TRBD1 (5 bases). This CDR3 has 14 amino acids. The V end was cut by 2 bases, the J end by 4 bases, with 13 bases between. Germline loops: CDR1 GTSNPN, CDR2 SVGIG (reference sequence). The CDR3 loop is CAWSFRESSDTQYF. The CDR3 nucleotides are TGTGCCTGGAGTTTCAGGGAATCATCAGATACGCAGTATTTT.

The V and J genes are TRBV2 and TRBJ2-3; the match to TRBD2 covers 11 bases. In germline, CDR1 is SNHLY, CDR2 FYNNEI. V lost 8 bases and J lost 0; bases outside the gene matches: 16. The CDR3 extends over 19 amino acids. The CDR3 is CASSFPRLAGGTSTDTQYF. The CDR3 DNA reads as TGTGCCAGCTCCTTCCCAAGGCTAGCGGGAGGAACTAGCACAGATACGCAGTATTTT.

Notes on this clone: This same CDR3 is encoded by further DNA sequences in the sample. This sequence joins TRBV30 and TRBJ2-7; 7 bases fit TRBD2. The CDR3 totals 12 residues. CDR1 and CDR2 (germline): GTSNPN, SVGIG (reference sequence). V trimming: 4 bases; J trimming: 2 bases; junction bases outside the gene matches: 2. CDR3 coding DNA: TGTGCCTGGACTAGCGGCACCTACGAGCAGTACTTC. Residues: CAWTSGTYEQYF.

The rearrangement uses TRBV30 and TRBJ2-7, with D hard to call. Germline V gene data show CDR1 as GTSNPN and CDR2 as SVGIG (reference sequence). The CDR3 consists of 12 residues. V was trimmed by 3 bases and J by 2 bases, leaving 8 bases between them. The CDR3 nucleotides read TGTGCCTGGAGAACAGAAACCTACGAGCAGTACTTC. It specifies CAWRTETYEQYF.

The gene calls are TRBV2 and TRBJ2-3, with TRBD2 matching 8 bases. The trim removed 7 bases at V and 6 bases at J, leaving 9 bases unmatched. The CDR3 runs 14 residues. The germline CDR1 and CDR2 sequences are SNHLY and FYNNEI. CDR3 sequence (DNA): TGTGCCAGCATGAGGAGCGGGAGTTACGATACGCAGTATTTT. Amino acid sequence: CASMRSGSYDTQYF.

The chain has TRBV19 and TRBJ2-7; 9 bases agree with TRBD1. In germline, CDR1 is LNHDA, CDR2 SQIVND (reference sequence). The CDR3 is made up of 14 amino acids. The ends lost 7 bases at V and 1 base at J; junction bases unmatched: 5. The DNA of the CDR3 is TGTGCCAGTAAATCGACAGGGGGTTCCTACGAGCAGTACTTC. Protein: CASKSTGGSYEQYF.

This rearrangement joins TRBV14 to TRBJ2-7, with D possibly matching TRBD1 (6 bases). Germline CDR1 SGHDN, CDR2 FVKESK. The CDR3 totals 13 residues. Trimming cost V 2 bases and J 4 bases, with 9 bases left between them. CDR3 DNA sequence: TGTGCCAGCAGCCAACGCACAGGGTACGAGCAGTACTTC. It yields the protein CASSQRTGYEQYF.

In nucleotides, the CDR3 is TGCGCCAGCAGTATGGGGGGTCCCGGGGAGCTGTTTTTT. Translation gives CASSMGGPGELFF. This chain uses TRBV5-1 with TRBJ2-2; weak D call: TRBD2 (6 bases). Trimming cost V 5 bases and J 6 bases, with 11 bases left between them. This CDR3 has 13 amino acids. CDR1 and CDR2 (germline): SGHRS, YFSETQ.

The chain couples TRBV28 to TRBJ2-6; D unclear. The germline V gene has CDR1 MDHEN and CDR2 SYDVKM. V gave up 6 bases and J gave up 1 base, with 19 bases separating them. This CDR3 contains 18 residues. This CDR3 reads CASSRLIRSASGANVLTF. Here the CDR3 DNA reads TGTGCCAGCAGCCGCCTCATACGGAGTGCTTCTGGGGCCAACGTCCTGACTTTC.

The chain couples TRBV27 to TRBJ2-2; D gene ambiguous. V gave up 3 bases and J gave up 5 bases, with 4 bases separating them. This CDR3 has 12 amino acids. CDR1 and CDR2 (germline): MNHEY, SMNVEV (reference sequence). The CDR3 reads CASSFSTGELFF. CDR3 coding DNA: TGTGCCAGCAGTTTTAGTACCGGGGAGCTGTTTTTT.

The CDR3 loop reads CSVPRGRHGYTF. The CDR3 DNA reads TGCAGCGTTCCCAGGGGGAGGCATGGCTACACCTTC. This rearrangement joins TRBV29-1 to TRBJ1-2, with 7 bases aligning to TRBD1. This CDR3 has 12 amino acids. Germline CDR1 reads SQVTM; CDR2 reads ANQGSEA. After removal of 5 bases from V and 6 bases from J, the junction contained 6 bases not matched to a gene. The full variable domain, with the rest looked up from reference TRBV29-1 and TRBJ1-2, is SAVISQKPSRDICQRGTSLTIQCQVDSQVTMMFWYRQQPGQSLTLIATANQGSEATYESGFVIDKFPISRPNLTFSTLTVSNMSPEDSSIYLCSVPRGRHGYTFGSGTRLTVV.

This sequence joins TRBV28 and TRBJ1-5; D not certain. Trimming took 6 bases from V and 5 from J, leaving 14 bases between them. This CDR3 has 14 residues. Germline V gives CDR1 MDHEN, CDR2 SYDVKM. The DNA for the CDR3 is TGTGCCAGCAGACCACCGGGAAGGGATCAGCCCCAGCATTTT. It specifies CASRPPGRDQPQHF.

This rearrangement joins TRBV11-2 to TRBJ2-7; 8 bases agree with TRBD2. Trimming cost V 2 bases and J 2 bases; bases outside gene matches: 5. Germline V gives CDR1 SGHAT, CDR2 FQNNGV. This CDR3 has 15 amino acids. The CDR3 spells CASSLSGSPTYEQYF. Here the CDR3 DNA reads TGTGCCAGCAGCTTAAGCGGGAGCCCAACCTACGAGCAGTACTTC.

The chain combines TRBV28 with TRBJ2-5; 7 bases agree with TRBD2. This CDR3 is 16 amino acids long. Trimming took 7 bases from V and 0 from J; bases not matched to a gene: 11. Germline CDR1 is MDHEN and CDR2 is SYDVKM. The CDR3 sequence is CASTVTSTAYQETQYF. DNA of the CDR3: TGTGCCAGCACCGTGACTAGCACCGCGTACCAAGAGACCCAGTACTTC.

CDR3 sequence reads: CASRGEVLGGGYTF. CDR3 in DNA: TGTGCCAGCAGAGGGGAGGTTTTGGGCGGGGGCTACACCTTC. The chain couples TRBV28 to TRBJ1-2; a weak D match, TRBD1 (5 bases). CDR1 and CDR2 from the germline V gene are MDHEN and SYDVKM. The CDR3 length is 14 residues. V dropped 6 bases and J dropped 8 bases, with 19 bases sitting between them.

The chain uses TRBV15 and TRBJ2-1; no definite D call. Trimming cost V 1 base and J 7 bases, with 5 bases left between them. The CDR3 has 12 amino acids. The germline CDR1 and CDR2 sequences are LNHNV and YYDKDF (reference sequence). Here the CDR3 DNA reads TGTGCCACCAGCAGAGGGAGAAATGAGCAGTTCTTC. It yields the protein CATSRGRNEQFF.

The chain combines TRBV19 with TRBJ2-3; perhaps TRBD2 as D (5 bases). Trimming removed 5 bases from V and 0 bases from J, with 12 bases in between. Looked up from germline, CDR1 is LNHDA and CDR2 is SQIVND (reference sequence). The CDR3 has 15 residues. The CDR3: CASSSSRESTDTQYF. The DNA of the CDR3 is TGTGCCAGTAGTTCGTCCCGGGAAAGCACAGATACGCAGTATTTT.

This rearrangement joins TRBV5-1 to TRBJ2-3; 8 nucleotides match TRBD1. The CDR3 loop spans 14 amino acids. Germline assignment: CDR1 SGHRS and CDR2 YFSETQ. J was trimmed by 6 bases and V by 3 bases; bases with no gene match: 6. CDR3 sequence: CASSSAGGADTQYF. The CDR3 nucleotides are TGCGCCAGCAGCTCGGCAGGGGGCGCGGATACGCAGTATTTT.

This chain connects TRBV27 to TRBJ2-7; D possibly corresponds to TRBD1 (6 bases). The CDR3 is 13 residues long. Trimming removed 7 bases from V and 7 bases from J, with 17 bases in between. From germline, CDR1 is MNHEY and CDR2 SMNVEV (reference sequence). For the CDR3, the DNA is TGTGCCAGCAAGATAACAGGGTTTGGGGAGCAGTACTTC. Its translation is CASKITGFGEQYF.

As DNA, the CDR3 is TGTGCCAGCAGGCACTTAGCGGGTCTCCCCTACGAGCAGTACTTC. Its translation is CASRHLAGLPYEQYF. The chain links TRBV6-6 to TRBJ2-7; 7 bases are shared with TRBD2. From germline, CDR1 is MNHNY and CDR2 SVGAGI (reference sequence). The CDR3 has 15 amino acids. The ends lost 6 bases at V and 2 bases at J; junction bases unmatched: 10.

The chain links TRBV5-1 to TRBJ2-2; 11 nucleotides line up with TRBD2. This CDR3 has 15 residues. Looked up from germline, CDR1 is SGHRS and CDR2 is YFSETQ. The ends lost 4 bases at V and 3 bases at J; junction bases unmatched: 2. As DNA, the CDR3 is TGCGCCAGCAGCAAGGGACTAGCGGACACCGGGGAGCTGTTTTTT. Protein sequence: CASSKGLADTGELFF.